Below, one TCR beta chain is given with its context. Its target is unknown. The data belong to a study of OX40 agonist ivuxolimab in advanced cancers. The wider study: Ivuxolimab, which is an agonistic anti-OX40 (CD134) antibody, was administered to the patients. Patients received intravenous ivuxolimab every 2 weeks at 0.01 to 10 mg/kg. Overall study findings and caveats: Several nonresponders also turned out to have low normalized T-cell clonal expansion.

Enrollment shut out patients with autoimmune disease history or systemic immunosuppression. Some clones are missing from TCRdb's copy, which holds only in-frame ones; the method was immunoSEQ multiplex PCR. The sample consists of about 100,000 clones, around 95% of them appearing once. V shed 5 bases and J shed 5 bases, with 12 bases lying between them. Per the germline V gene, CDR1 is SEHNR and CDR2 is FQNEAQ (reference sequence). The CDR3 totals 13 residues. The sequences come from CD4+ or CD8+ T cells sorted from blood, collected in a trial of the OX40 agonist ivuxolimab. The rearrangement links TRBV7-9 to TRBJ2-5; tentative D call: TRBD1 (6 bases). The source is an adult with an advanced solid tumor such as melanoma, head and neck, liver or kidney cancer. CDR3 in amino acids: CASSPTGYETQYF. CDR3 coding DNA: TGTGCCAGCAGCCCCACAGGGTACGAGACCCAGTACTTC.